This TCR beta chain was sequenced for a study of cytomegalovirus exposure and HLA in healthy donors (dated by TCRdb to about 2017). With respect to the entire study: An earlier analysis of several hundred of the donors reported 276 Gb of sequence data and 100 million to 140 million unique TCR beta sequences from 150 million to 200 million T cells. Approximately 310 gigabases of sequencing data and approximately 84 million unique TCR sequences were included in an early release covering about 700 HLA-typed donors. Among the roughly 400 genotyped donors, around 81% belonged to the genetic ancestry cluster associated with self-reported Caucasian donors. The study aimed to test whether signatures of past pathogen exposure could be identified by cataloging public T cell receptors. The T cell repertoires of roughly 660 subjects were profiled by immunosequencing and related to cytomegalovirus serostatus. Along with the approximately 650-subject first cohort, a separate validation cohort of 120 different subjects was used. To predict cytomegalovirus infection status, the study brought together high-throughput TCR immunosequencing, statistical association of individual TCRs with disease status, and machine learning. To study patterns of TCR occurrence, a later analysis re-analyzed previously published TCR beta repertoires from around 700 donors and added high-resolution HLA genotyping. The later analysis used no new phenotypic data to find candidate immune exposures, relying instead on TCR beta sequences and their occurrence across donors. An earlier analysis of 500 to 750 of the donors applied high-throughput TCR beta sequencing to assess whether each TCR beta V gene segment acted as functional or pseudogenic. Alongside the repertoire data, information on donor age, sex, ethnicity and CMV serostatus was compiled. Genome-wide SNP genotypes for about 65% of the 666 donors were used in a later genetic analysis, which treated that subset as a discovery cohort. Every discovery cohort repertoire had been produced on one sequencing platform. Both class I and class II loci were covered by HLA typing, at four-digit resolution. The number of typed donors differed by locus: roughly 620-630 for A, B, C, DRB1 and DQB1; 500 to 550 for DQA1; approximately 610 for DPA1; and around 450 for DPB1. Several DR-DQ haplotypes were treated as single units for association and clustering because of strong linkage in the cohort. Among a few hundred genotyped donors of the cohort, an average of about 240,000 unique TCR beta nucleotide sequences were sequenced per donor, around 20% of them non-productive.

Summary of the overall study and its limitations: In a later analysis, the rate of TCR association differed among HLA loci, with DRB1 alleles having the most associated TCRs and HLA-C alleles having the fewest. Specific HLA alleles were associated with 15,000 to 20,000 TCR beta sequences at a false discovery rate of 0.05 in a later analysis. When HLA alleles, especially DR and DQ, strongly co-occurred, TCR associations were difficult to assign to individual alleles. Immune exposure information for the cohort was limited to CMV serostatus. Compared with the roughly 720-donor mean, donors in an Asian-associated ancestry cluster had fewer N-insertions in productive TCRs, according to a later genetic analysis. Only TCR beta chains were sequenced in this cohort, and the absence of alpha or paired-chain data limited detectable features. In vitro tests confirmed that a few of the cytomegalovirus-associated TCR beta chains recognize cytomegalovirus antigens. Some IMGT-functional V segments, including TRBV6-2 and TRBV6-3, could not be distinguished by the 87-base-pair reads and were therefore excluded. The presence/absence analyses assumed that sequencing depth was roughly uniform across donors, and that assumption may not be true. The classifier was reported to diagnose cytomegalovirus status with high specificity and sensitivity in both the original cohort and the validation cohort. A further reported finding was that TCR beta sequences accurately predicted the HLA-A and HLA-B alleles for most subjects in the first cohort. In a later analysis, several top co-occurrence clusters were reported to appear linked to parvovirus B19, influenza, CMV and Epstein-Barr virus. It was suggested by the authors that the approach could potentially be generalized to other disease states and immunological phenotypes. A later analysis found that HLA-associated TCR beta chains were more clonally expanded and had lower generation probabilities than equally common non-associated chains. Because counts were too low, around 18 rarely observed V segments, including chromosome 9 orphons, were left out of the earlier analysis of about 620 of the donors. V-gene and J-gene trimming of TCR beta chains was associated with a missense DCLRE1C variant in a later genetic analysis, and the association was replicated in an independent cohort. The study gave a list of more than 150 TCR beta chains associated with cytomegalovirus. In an earlier analysis of roughly 500 of the donors, most TCR beta V segments appeared in productive rearrangements about 87% or about 30% of the time, broadly matching IMGT annotations. A cluster of highly shared sequence variants was judged likely to be a technical artifact of the sequencing pipeline. In a later analysis, most CMV-associated TCR beta chains were found to appear HLA-restricted, with HLA associations seemingly driven largely by CMV exposure. Because some donors lacked HLA typing at each locus, the association tests relied only on the typed subset. Most TCR sequences were observed very rarely across donors, whereas some public TCRs were present in many individuals. Correlated functional status among segregating V segments might be attributable to linkage disequilibrium, but an unknown experimental factor could not be ruled out.

Note on this clone: Its antigen is currently not known. Per-nucleotide qualities are absent, and no much larger clonotype sits a single base away.

The cohort consisted of approximately 690 healthy bone marrow donors. Cohort members were all nominally healthy when sampled, although unrecorded immune exposures were likely present. The donor was CMV seronegative and was included in the group of approximately 350 seronegative cohort members. A peripheral blood sample was provided by each donor, and peripheral blood mononuclear cells were used for TCR beta sequencing. Genomic DNA extraction from the blood cell samples was performed with the Qiagen DNeasy Blood Extraction Kit. Library preparation was by the immunoSEQ multiplex PCR assay. The multiplex PCR relied on a mix of 60 forward primers for TCR Vbeta segments and 13 reverse primers for TCR Jbeta segments. Amplification of the CDR3 region of rearranged TCR beta genes was performed with a multiplex PCR assay on genomic DNA. Amplified TCR beta libraries were sequenced as 87-base-pair reads on the Illumina HiSeq System. The study's own analysis went as follows. In a later analysis, some 80 million unique TCR beta chains were counted across the 690 or so repertoires, and around 10 million of these chains were shared by at least two donors. To remove PCR and sequencing errors, raw reads were error-corrected and collapsed into unique sequences using a nearest-neighbor algorithm that merged closely related sequences. Alignment of CDR3 sequences to IMGT reference sequences was used to assign V, D and J gene segments. For a sequence to be retained, at least a six-nucleotide match to both a V gene segment and a J gene segment was required. A rearrangement was called productive if the CDR3 had no stop codons and remained in frame with V and J, and every other rearrangement was called non-productive. CDR3 was defined by IMGT convention, running from the second conserved V-encoded cysteine to the conserved J-encoded phenylalanine. Sequences without an unambiguous match to a single V gene segment were excluded from the earlier analysis of 450 to 650 of the donors. An earlier analysis of 550 to 650 of the donors classified V segments as functional when productive rearrangements were above 56.7% and as segregating when the standard deviation between donors was above 5%. A statistical classification framework was built for diagnosing cytomegalovirus status from the catalog of TCR beta chain sequences. In a later analysis, V and J genes were assigned by comparing TCR nucleotide sequences against IMGT/GENE-DB human TR gene sequences. The TCRdist pipeline was used in a later analysis to assign CDR3 sequences and most-parsimonious VDJ recombination scenarios. In a later analysis, every TCR beta chain was defined by the combination of its CDR3 amino acid sequence and its V-gene family, and reads without a unique V-gene family were dropped. To address suspected cross-contamination and a sequencing artifact, a later analysis removed 450 to 700 highly shared, low-generation-probability nucleotide sequences. In a later analysis, a clonal expansion index was calculated for each public chain from normalized within-repertoire ranks of inferred template counts. In a later analysis, generation probabilities were computed using a VDJ recombination model fitted to out-of-frame rearrangements, and the results were checked against IGoR. In a later analysis, TCR-TCR, TCR-HLA and TCR-CMV co-occurrence was scored with hypergeometric tests, and a repertoire-size bias correction was applied to TCR pairs. In a later analysis, false discovery rates were estimated by permuting HLA or CMV assignments 20 times. In a later analysis, co-occurring TCRs were grouped using DBSCAN, with TCRdist sequence similarity added in when clustering inside HLA-allele-positive subsets. Repertoires with fewer than 30,000 or more than 120,000 public chains were left out of co-occurrence clustering, as were four to six repertoires with anomalous nucleotide sharing. The table was pulled from immuneACCESS by TCRdb, which kept in-frame rearrangements only. Such tables lose some clones; where checked, under half of the loss comes from unresolved V genes, and the rest has no known cause. For V, J and clone size, that table is used; D and trimming come from the DNA. The sample profile shows fewer than 45,000 clones; almost 70% of them were found once. The ten largest make up around 3.9% of the sample.

Counted from cysteine to phenylalanine, this CDR3 has 19 amino acids. Just the 57-base CDR3 DNA is kept, in frame starting at base 1. CDR1 and CDR2, looked up from the germline V gene, are SGHAT and FQNNGV. The germline V end is reduced by 1 base and the J end by 5 bases; junction bases left unmatched: 12. This sequence uses TRBV11-2 and TRBJ2-5, with 14 bases matching TRBD2. This clonotype was sampled from a man aged 35 to 55 in good health and CMV-seronegative. Sequenced input: PBMCs. The bases read TGTGCCAGCAGCTTAGGACTAGCGGGGGGGCCTTCCAGTCTTGAGACCCAGTACTTC. Its translation is CASSLGLAGGPSSLETQYF.